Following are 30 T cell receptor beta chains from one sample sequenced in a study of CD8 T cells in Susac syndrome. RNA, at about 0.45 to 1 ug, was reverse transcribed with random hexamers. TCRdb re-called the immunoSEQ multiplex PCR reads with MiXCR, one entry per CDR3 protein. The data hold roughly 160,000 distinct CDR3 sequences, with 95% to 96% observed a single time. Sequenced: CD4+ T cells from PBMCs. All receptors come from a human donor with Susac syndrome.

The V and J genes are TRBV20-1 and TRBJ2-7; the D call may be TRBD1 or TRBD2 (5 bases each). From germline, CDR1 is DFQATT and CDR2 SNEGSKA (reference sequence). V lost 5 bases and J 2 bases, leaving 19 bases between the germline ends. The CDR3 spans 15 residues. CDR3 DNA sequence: TGCAGTGCTCTGGAGTCGGGGCGCCGTACCTACGAGCAGTACTTC. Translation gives CSALESGRRTYEQYF.

The CDR3 sequence is CATSDLGTASGSYNEQFF. The CDR3 bases are TGTGCCACCAGTGATCTTGGGACAGCCTCGGGCTCCTACAATGAGCAGTTCTTC. This chain links TRBV24-1 with TRBJ2-1; 7 nucleotides line up with TRBD1. CDR3 length equals 18 residues. The germline CDR1 and CDR2 sequences are KGHDR and SFDVKD. J gave up 0 bases and V 3 bases, and 10 bases lay outside the gene matches.

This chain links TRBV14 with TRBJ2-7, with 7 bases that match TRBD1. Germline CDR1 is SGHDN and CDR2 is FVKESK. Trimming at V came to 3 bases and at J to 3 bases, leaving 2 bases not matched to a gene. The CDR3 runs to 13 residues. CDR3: CASSHYRGYEQYF. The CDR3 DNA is TGTGCCAGCAGCCACTACAGGGGCTACGAGCAGTACTTC.

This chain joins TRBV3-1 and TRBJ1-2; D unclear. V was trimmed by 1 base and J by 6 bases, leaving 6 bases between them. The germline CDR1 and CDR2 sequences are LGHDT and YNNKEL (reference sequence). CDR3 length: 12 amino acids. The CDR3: CASSQGPDGYTF. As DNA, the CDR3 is TGTGCCAGCAGCCAAGGTCCGGATGGCTACACCTTC.

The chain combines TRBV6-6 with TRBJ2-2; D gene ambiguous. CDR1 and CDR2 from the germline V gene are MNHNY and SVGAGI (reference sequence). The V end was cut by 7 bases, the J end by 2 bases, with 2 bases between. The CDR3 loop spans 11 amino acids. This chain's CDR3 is CASKNTGELFF. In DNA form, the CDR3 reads TGTGCCAGCAAAAACACCGGGGAGCTGTTTTTT.

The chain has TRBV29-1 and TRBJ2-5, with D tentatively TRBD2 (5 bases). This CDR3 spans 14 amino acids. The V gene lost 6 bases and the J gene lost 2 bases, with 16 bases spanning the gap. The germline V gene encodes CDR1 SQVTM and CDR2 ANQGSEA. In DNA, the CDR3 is TGCAGCGTCTCCAAAGGAGCGGTGCAAGAGACCCAGTACTTC. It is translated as CSVSKGAVQETQYF.

CDR3 protein: CASSSGQGSSEAFF. CDR3 nucleotides: TGTGCCAGCAGCTCTGGACAGGGAAGCTCTGAAGCTTTCTTT. This rearrangement joins TRBV7-9 to TRBJ1-1; 8 nucleotides agree with TRBD1. This CDR3 is 14 amino acids long. Germline CDR1 SEHNR, CDR2 FQNEAQ (reference sequence). The ends lost 4 bases at V and 6 bases at J; junction bases unmatched: 7.

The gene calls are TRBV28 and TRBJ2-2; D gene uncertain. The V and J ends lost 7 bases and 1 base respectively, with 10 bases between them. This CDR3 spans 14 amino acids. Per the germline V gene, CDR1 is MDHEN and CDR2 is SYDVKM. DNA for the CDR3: TGTGCCAGCATCCTGGGCGGGAACACCGGGGAGCTGTTTTTT. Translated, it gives CASILGGNTGELFF.

CDR3 region: CASSWPGRGGYEQYF. The CDR3 bases are TGCGCCAGCAGTTGGCCAGGGCGCGGCGGCTACGAGCAGTACTTC. This chain joins TRBV5-1 and TRBJ2-7; possible D gene TRBD1, 5 bases. The CDR3 covers 15 residues. The V gene's germline CDR1 is SGHRS and CDR2 YFSETQ. V was trimmed by 5 bases and J by 3 bases, leaving 18 bases between them.

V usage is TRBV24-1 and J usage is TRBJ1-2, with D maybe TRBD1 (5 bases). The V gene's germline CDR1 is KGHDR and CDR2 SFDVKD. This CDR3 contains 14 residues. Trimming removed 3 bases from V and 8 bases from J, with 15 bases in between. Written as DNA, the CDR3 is TGTGCCACCAGTGATCCGGGGGTCCGAGAAGGCTACACCTTC. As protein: CATSDPGVREGYTF.

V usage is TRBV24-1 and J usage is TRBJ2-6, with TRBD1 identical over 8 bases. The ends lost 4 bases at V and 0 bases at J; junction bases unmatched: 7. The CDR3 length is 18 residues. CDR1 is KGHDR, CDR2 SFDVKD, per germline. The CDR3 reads CATSDRTGRSSGANVLTF. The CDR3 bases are TGTGCCACCAGTGACAGGACAGGGCGAAGCTCTGGGGCCAACGTCCTGACTTTC.

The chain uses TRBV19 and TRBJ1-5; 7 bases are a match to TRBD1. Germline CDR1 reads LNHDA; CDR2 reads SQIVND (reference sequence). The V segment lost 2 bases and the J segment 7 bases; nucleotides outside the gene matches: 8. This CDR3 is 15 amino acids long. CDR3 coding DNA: TGTGCCAGTAGTATAAATACAGGGGCGGGGCAGCCCCAGCATTTT. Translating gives CASSINTGAGQPQHF. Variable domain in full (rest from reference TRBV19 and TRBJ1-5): DGGITQSPKYLFRKEGQNVTLSCEQNLNHDAMYWYRQDPGQGLRLIYYSQIVNDFQKGDIAEGYSVSREKKESFPLTVTSAQKNPTAFYLCASSINTGAGQPQHFGDGTRLSIL.

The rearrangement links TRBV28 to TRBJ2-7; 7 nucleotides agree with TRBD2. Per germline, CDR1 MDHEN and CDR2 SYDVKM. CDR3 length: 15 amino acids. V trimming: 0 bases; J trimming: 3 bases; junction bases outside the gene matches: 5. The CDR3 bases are TGTGCCAGCAGTTTATGGACCCAGCGGGACTACGAGCAGTACTTC. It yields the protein CASSLWTQRDYEQYF.

The CDR3 loop reads CASRDRGSPWANVLTF. CDR3 bases: TGTGCCAGCAGGGACAGGGGCAGTCCCTGGGCCAACGTCCTGACTTTC. This chain joins TRBV6-1 and TRBJ2-6; TRBD1 aligns across 9 bases. The trim removed 6 bases at V and 5 bases at J, leaving 8 bases unmatched. Germline-derived CDR1 and CDR2 are MNHNS and SASEGT. The CDR3 covers 16 residues.

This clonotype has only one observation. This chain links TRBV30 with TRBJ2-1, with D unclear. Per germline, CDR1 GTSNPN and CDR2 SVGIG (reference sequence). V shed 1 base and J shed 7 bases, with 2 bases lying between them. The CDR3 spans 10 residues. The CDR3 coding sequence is TGTGCCTGGAGTGAGAATGAGCAGTTCTTC. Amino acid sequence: CAWSENEQFF.

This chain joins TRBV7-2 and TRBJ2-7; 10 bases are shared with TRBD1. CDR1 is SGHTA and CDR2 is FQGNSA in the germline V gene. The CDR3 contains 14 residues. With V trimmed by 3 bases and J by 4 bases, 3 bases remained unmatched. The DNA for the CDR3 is TGTGCCAGCAGCTTGGAGGGACAGGGGTACGAGCAGTACGTC. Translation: CASSLEGQGYEQYV.

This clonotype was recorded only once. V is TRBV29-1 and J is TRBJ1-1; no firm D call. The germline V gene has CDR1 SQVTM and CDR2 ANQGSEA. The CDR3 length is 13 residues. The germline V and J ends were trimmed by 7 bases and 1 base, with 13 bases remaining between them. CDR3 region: CSAVTRRNTEAFF. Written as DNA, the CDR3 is TGCAGCGCAGTCACGAGGAGGAACACTGAAGCTTTCTTT.

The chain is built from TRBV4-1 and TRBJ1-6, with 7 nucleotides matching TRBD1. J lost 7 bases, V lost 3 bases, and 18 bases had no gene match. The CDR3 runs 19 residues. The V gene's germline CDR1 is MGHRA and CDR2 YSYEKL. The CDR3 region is CASSHSDPVGGISNSPLHF. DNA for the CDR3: TGCGCCAGCAGCCACTCCGACCCGGTAGGGGGCATCTCGAATTCACCCCTCCACTTT.

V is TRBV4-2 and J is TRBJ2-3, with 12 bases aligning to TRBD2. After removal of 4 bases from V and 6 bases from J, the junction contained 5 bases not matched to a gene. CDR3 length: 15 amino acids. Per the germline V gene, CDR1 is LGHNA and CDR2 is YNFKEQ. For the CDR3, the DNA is TGTGCCAGCAGCCCCACTAGCGGGGGGCCCGATACGCAGTATTTT. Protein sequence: CASSPTSGGPDTQYF.

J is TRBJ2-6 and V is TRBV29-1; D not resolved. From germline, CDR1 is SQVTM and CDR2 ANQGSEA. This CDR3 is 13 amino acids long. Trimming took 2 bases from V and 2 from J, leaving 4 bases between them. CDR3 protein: CSVEPPGANVLTF. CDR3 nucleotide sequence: TGCAGCGTTGAACCCCCTGGGGCCAACGTCCTGACTTTC.

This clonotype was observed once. The CDR3 coding sequence is TGTGCCAGCAGCCAAGGGTACGGGGCCAACGTCCTGACTTTC. Amino acids: CASSQGYGANVLTF. The chain links TRBV14 to TRBJ2-6; unclear D gene. V was pared by 1 base and J by 4 bases, with 5 bases between. The CDR3 has 14 amino acids. Germline-derived CDR1 and CDR2 are SGHDN and FVKESK.

The CDR3 region has the DNA TGTGCCACCAGCAGCCAGACGGGTGCCTACGAGCAGTACTTC. Translating it yields CATSSQTGAYEQYF. The chain couples TRBV15 to TRBJ2-7, with unresolved D. The germline CDR1 and CDR2 sequences are LNHNV and YYDKDF (reference sequence). CDR3 length: 14 residues. Trimming removed 3 bases from V and 2 bases from J, with 11 bases in between.

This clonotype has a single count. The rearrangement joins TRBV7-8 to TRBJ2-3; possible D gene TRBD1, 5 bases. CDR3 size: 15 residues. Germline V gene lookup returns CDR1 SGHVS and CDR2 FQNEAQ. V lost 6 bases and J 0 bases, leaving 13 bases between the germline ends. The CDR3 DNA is TGTGCCAGCAGGCAGGCAGGGCCTAGCACAGATACGCAGTATTTT. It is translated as CASRQAGPSTDTQYF.

CDR3 residues: CASSFSGDPYNEQFF. The DNA of the CDR3 is TGTGCCAGCAGTTTTAGCGGGGACCCCTACAATGAGCAGTTCTTC. The chain couples TRBV3-1 to TRBJ2-1; TRBD2 aligns across 8 bases. The CDR3 is 15 amino acids. V trimming: 6 bases; J trimming: 2 bases; junction bases outside the gene matches: 6. CDR1 and CDR2 from the germline V gene are LGHDT and YNNKEL (reference sequence).

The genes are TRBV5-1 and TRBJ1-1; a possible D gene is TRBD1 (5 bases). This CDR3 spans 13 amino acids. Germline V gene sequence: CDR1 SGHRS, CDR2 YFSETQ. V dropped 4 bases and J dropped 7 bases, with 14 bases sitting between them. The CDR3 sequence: CASSISGTLEAFF. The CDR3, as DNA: TGCGCCAGCAGCATATCCGGGACCCTTGAAGCTTTCTTT.

CDR3: CASSNRRGPYEQYF. The CDR3 DNA reads as TGTGCCAGCAGCAACCGACGGGGACCTTACGAGCAGTACTTC. The rearrangement uses TRBV11-1 and TRBJ2-7; D might be TRBD1 or TRBD2, each matching 5 bases. The germline V gene has CDR1 SGHAT and CDR2 FQDESV (reference sequence). Trimming shortened V by 5 bases and J by 4 bases, and 15 bases separated the two germline ends. The length of the CDR3 is 14 residues.

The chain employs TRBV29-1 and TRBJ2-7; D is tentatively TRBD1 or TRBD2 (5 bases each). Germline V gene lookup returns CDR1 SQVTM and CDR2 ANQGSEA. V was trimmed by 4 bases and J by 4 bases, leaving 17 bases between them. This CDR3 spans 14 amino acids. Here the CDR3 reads CSVGLSGRKYEQYF. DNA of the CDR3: TGCAGCGTTGGCCTTTCGGGACGGAAATACGAGCAGTACTTC.

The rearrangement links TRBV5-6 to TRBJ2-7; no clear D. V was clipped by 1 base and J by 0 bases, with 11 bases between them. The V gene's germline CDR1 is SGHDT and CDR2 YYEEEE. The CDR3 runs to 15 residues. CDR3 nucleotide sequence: TGTGCCAGCAGCTTGATGCAGGCCCGCTCCTACGAGCAGTACGTC. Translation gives CASSLMQARSYEQYV.

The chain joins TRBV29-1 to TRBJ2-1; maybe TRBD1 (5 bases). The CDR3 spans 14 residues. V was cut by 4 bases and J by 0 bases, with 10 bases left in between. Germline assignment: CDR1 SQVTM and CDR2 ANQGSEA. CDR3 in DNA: TGCAGCGTTGTAAGGGGAACCTCCTACAATGAGCAGTTCTTC. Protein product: CSVVRGTSYNEQFF.

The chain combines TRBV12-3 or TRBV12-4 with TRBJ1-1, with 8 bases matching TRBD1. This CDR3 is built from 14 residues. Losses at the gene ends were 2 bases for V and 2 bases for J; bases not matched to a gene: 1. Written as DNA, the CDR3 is TGTGCCAGCAGTTTACAGGGGGCAAACACTGAAGCTTTCTTT. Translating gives CASSLQGANTEAFF.